This T cell receptor (beta chain) was captured by sequencing in a study of blood T cell repertoires in COVID-19. About the research overall: In each case, the material was cDNA or gDNA derived from T cells, B-cell-depleted T cells, or PBMCs.

Per the authors' pipeline: Reference gene primers were amplified, and this amplification served to estimate nucleated cell counts. Clones were read by immunoSEQ multiplex PCR, and TCRdb kept only the in-frame ones, dropping some. From that table come the V and J calls and clone size; the DNA was used to work out D and trimming. This sample carries under 300,000 clones, roughly 80% of them seen once, and the ten largest clones take approximately 3.2%. Sample: peripheral blood. The receptor was derived from a woman aged 18-29 years with acute or convalescent COVID-19.

For the CDR3, the DNA is TGCAGTGCTAGTCCGGCGGATATTAACACCGGGGAGCTGTTTTTT. Its protein is CSASPADINTGELFF. The rearrangement uses TRBV20-1 and TRBJ2-2; no firm D call. V gave up 3 bases and J gave up 2 bases, with 13 bases separating them. The CDR3 consists of 15 residues. CDR1 and CDR2 from the germline V gene are DFQATT and SNEGSKA (reference sequence).